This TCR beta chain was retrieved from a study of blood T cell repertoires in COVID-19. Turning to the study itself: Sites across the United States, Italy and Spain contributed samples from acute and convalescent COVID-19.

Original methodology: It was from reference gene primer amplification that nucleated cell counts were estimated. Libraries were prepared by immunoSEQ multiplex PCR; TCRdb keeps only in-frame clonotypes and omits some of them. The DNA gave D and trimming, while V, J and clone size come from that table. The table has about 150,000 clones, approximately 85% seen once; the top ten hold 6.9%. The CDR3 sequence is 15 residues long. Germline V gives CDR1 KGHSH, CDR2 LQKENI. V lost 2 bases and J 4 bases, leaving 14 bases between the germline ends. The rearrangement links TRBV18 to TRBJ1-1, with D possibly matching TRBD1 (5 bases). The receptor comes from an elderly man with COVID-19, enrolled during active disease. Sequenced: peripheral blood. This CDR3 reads CASSPGRESGTEAFF. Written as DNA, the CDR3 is TGTGCCAGCTCACCAGGCAGGGAATCAGGCACTGAAGCTTTCTTT.